The 8 T cell receptor beta chains reported below all come from one sample, sequenced in a study of cytomegalovirus exposure and HLA in healthy donors. Amplification used 60 Vbeta primers and 13 Jbeta primers. TCRdb's copy holds only in-frame clones and misses some; the assay was immunoSEQ multiplex PCR. The sample includes 130,000 to 150,000 clones, around four fifths seen only once; the top ten take roughly 10%. The sample was PBMCs. These receptors all come from a woman aged 60 to 75 in good health and CMV-seropositive.

The chain carries TRBV28 and TRBJ2-1, with D perhaps matching TRBD2 (5 bases). The CDR3 has 10 amino acids. Trimming removed 10 bases from V and 6 bases from J, with 7 bases in between. In germline, CDR1 is MDHEN, CDR2 SYDVKM. In nucleotides, the CDR3 is TGTGCCACCCGGGGCAATGAGCAGTTCTTC. Translating gives CATRGNEQFF.

The chain employs TRBV15 and TRBJ2-3; 9 bases match TRBD2. CDR1 is LNHNV, CDR2 YYDKDF, per germline (reference sequence). The CDR3 loop spans 15 amino acids. V trimming: 4 bases; J trimming: 2 bases; junction bases outside the gene matches: 4. The CDR3: CATSTLAGATDTQYF. The CDR3 DNA follows: TGTGCCACCAGCACCTTAGCGGGAGCCACAGATACGCAGTATTTT.

This chain links TRBV7-9 with TRBJ2-1, with TRBD2 identical over 11 bases. This CDR3 is 18 amino acids long. V was pared by 4 bases and J by 8 bases, with 16 bases of the junction left unmatched. Germline CDR1 reads SEHNR; CDR2 reads FQNEAQ (reference sequence). In DNA, the CDR3 is TGTGCCAGCAGCTCCAGACTAGCGGGAAACCTTCCCGGGGATGAGCAGTTCTTC. Translation gives CASSSRLAGNLPGDEQFF.

The chain carries TRBV20-1 and TRBJ1-1; tentatively, D is TRBD1 (6 bases). The CDR3 covers 11 residues. V gave up 6 bases and J gave up 7 bases, with 12 bases separating them. Per germline, CDR1 DFQATT and CDR2 SNEGSKA (reference sequence). Here the CDR3 reads CSAKGQIEAFF. CDR3 bases: TGCAGTGCCAAAGGACAGATTGAAGCTTTCTTT.

J is TRBJ1-6 and V is TRBV19; D remains ambiguous. CDR3 size: 13 residues. The germline V gene encodes CDR1 LNHDA and CDR2 SQIVND (reference sequence). The V end lost 3 bases, the J end lost 10 bases, and 10 bases lay between the germline ends. In DNA, the CDR3 is TGTGCCAGTAGTATCGTTACGGAGTCACCCCTCCACTTT. Its translation is CASSIVTESPLHF.

This rearrangement joins TRBV28 to TRBJ2-1, with D possibly matching TRBD1 (7 bases). The length of the CDR3 is 14 residues. Germline CDR1 MDHEN, CDR2 SYDVKM. V was cut by 7 bases and J by 5 bases, with 15 bases left in between. The DNA for the CDR3 is TGTGCCAGCATGGCGGGACAGTTCGACAATGAGCAGTTCTTC. Its translation is CASMAGQFDNEQFF.

The CDR3 here is CASSFGREGEQYF. CDR3 DNA sequence: TGCGCCAGCAGCTTCGGCAGGGAGGGTGAGCAGTACTTC. V is TRBV5-1 and J is TRBJ2-7; 7 positions match TRBD2. V lost 2 bases, J lost 7 bases, and 6 bases stayed unmatched. CDR1 SGHRS and CDR2 YFSETQ come from the germline V gene. This CDR3 has 13 residues.

The rearrangement links TRBV28 to TRBJ2-3, with TRBD2 matching over 11 bases. The ends lost 1 base at V and 1 base at J; junction bases unmatched: 4. This CDR3 region has 17 residues. Germline values: CDR1 MDHEN, CDR2 SYDVKM. This chain's CDR3 is CASSLSLAGGRTDTQYF. CDR3 bases: TGTGCCAGCAGTTTATCTCTAGCGGGAGGCCGCACAGATACGCAGTATTTT.